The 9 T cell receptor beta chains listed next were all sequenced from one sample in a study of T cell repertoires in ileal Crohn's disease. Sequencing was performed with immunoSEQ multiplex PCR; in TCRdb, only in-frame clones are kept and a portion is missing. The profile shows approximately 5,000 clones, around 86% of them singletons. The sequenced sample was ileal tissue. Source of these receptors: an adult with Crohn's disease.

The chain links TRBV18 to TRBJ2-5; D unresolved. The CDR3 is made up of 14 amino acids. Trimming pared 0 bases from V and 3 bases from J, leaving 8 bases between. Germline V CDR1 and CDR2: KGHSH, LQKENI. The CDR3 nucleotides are TGTGCCAGCTCACCACCGTCCAAAAAAGAGACCCAGTACTTC. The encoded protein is CASSPPSKKETQYF.

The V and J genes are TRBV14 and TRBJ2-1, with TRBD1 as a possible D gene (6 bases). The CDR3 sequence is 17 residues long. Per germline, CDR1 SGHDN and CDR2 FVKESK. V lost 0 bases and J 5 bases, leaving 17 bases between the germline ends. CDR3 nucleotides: TGTGCCAGCAGCCAAGATATAAAGGGGGTTGAACACAATGAGCAGTTCTTC. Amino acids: CASSQDIKGVEHNEQFF.

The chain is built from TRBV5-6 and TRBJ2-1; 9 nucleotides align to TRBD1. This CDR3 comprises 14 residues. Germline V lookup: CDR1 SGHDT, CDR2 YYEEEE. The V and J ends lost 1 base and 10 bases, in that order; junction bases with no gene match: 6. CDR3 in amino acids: CASSLTGGGFEQFF. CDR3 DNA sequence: TGTGCCAGCAGCTTGACAGGGGGCGGTTTCGAGCAGTTCTTC. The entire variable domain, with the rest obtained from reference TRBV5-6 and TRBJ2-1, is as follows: DAGVTQSPTHLIKTRGQQVTLRCSPKSGHDTVSWYQQALGQGPQFIFQYYEEEERQRGNFPDRFSGHQFPNYSSELNVNALLLGDSALYLCASSLTGGGFEQFFGPGTRLTVL.

In nucleotides, the CDR3 is TGCGCCAGCAGCCCTCGGACTAGCGGGGGGGCAGATGAGCAGTTCTTC. It translates to CASSPRTSGGADEQFF. The chain is built from TRBV5-1 and TRBJ2-1; 15 bases line up with TRBD2. CDR3 length: 16 amino acids. After removal of 4 bases from V and 8 bases from J, the junction contained 7 bases not matched to a gene. The germline V gene encodes CDR1 SGHRS and CDR2 YFSETQ.

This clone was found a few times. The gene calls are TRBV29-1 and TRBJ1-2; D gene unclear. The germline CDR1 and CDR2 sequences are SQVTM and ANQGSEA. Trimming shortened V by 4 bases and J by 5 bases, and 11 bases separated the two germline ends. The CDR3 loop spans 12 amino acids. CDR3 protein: CSVGSESYGYTF. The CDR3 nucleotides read TGCAGCGTTGGATCGGAGAGTTATGGCTACACCTTC.

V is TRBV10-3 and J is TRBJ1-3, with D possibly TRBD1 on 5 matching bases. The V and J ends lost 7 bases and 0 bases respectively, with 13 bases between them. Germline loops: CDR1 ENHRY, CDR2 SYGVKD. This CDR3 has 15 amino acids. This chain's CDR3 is CAITDDSFSGNTIYF. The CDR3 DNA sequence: TGTGCCATCACCGATGACAGTTTCTCTGGAAACACCATATATTTT.

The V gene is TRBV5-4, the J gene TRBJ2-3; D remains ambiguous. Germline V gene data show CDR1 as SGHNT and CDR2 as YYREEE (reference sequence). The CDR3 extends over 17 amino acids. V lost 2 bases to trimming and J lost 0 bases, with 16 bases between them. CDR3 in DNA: TGTGCCAGCAGCTTTAAGCGTTTTAGCCAAAGCACAGATACGCAGTATTTT. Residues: CASSFKRFSQSTDTQYF.

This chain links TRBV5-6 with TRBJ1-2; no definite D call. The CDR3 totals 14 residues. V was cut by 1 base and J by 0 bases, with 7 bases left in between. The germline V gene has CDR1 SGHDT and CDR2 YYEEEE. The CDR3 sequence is CASSLHGANYGYTF. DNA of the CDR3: TGTGCCAGCAGCTTGCACGGAGCTAACTATGGCTACACCTTC.

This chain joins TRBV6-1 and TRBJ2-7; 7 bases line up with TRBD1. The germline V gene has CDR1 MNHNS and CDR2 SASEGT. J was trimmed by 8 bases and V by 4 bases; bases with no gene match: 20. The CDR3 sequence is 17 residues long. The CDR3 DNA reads TGTGCCAGCAGTGTAGGCGCCCGGACAGGAGTAACTAATAAGCAGTACTTC. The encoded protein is CASSVGARTGVTNKQYF.